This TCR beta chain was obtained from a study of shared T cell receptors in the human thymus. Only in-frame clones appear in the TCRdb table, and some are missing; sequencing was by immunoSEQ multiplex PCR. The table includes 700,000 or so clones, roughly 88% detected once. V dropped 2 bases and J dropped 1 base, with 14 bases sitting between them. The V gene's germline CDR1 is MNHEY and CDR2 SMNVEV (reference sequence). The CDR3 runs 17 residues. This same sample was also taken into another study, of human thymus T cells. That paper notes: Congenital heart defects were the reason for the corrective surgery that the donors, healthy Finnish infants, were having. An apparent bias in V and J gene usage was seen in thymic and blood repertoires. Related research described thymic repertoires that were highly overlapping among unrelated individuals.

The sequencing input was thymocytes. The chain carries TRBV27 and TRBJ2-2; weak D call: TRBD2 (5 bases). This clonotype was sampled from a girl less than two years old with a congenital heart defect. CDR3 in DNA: TGTGCCAGCAGTTTAGGGGAGAGTAGAGAGAACACCGGGGAGCTGTTTTTT. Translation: CASSLGESRENTGELFF.